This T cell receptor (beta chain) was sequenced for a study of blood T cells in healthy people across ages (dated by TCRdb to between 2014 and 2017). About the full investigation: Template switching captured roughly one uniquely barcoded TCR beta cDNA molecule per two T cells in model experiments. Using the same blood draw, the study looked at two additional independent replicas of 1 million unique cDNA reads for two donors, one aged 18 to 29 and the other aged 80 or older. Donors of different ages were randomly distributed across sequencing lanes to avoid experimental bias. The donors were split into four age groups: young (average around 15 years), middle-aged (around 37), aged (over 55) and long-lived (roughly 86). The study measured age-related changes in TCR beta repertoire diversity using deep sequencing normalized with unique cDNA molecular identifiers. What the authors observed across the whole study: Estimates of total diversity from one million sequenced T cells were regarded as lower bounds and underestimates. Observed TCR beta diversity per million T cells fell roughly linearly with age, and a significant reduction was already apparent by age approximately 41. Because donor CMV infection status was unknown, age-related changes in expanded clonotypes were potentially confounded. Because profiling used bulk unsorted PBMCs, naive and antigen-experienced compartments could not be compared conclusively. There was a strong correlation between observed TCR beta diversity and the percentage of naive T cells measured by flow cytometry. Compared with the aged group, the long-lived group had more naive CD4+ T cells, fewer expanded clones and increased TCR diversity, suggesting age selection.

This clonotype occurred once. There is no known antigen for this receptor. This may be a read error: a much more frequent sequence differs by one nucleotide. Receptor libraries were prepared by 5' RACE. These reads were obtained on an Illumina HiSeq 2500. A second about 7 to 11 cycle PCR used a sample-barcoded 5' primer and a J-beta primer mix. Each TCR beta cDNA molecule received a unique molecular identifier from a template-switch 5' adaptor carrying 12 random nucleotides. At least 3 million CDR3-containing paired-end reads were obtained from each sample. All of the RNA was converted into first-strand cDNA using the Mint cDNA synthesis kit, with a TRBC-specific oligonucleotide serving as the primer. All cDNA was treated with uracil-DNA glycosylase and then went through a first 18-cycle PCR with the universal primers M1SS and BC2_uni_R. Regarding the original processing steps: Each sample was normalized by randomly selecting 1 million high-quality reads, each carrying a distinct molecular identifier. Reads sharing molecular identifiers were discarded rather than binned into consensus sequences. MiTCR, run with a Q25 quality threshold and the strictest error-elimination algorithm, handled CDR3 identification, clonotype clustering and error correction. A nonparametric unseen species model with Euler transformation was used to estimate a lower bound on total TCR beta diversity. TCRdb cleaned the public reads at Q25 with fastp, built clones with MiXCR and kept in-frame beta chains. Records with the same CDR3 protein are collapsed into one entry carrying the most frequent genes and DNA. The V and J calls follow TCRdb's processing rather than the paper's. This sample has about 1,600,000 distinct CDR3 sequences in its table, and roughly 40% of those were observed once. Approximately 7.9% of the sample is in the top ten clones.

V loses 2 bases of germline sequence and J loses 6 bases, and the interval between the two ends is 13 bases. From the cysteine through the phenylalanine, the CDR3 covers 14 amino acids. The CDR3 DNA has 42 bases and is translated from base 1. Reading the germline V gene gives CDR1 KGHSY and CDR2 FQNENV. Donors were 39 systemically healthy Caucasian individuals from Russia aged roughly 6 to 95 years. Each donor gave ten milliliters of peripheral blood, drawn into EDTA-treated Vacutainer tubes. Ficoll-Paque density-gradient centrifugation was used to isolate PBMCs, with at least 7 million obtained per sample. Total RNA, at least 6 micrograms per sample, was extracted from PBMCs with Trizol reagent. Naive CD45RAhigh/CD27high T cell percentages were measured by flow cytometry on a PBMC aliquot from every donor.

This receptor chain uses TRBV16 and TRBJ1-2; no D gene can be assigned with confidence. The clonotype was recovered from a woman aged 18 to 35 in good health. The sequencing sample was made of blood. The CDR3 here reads CASSQERAAHGYTF. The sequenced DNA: TGTGCCAGCAGCCAAGAGCGGGCCGCCCATGGCTACACCTTC. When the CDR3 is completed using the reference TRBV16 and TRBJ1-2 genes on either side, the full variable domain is GEEVAQTPKHLVRGEGQKAKLYCAPIKGHSYVFWYQQVLKNEFKFLISFQNENVFDETGMPKERFSAKCLPNSPCSLEIQATKLEDSAVYFCASSQERAAHGYTFGSGTRLTVV.